The entry below describes one T cell receptor beta chain. Antigen unknown. From germline, CDR1 is MDHEN and CDR2 SYDVKM. Trimming at V came to 3 bases and at J to 0 bases, leaving 14 bases not matched to a gene. CDR3 length equals 18 residues. Profiling relied on immunoSEQ multiplex PCR, and the TCRdb table lists in-frame clones only, not all of them. Of some 1,500 clones listed, roughly 35% are singletons. The data were taken from a study of T cells in localized non-small cell lung cancer. Whole-study results and caveats: Uninvolved adjacent lung showed higher T cell clonality than tumor. Heterogeneity stays possible, as sequencing covered only one tumor region. Adjacent lung was found to contain a median roughly 60 of the top 100 tumor clones. Higher blood T cell density went with longer overall survival.

This TCR was sampled from a female donor of 60 years or more with stage II lung adenocarcinoma. The chain combines TRBV28 with TRBJ2-7; 7 bases match TRBD2. The sample consisted of lung tumor tissue, taken before any cancer treatment. CDR3 nucleotides: TGTGCCAGCAGTTTGGAGTTTTTGGGAGGGACCTTCTCCTACGAGCAGTACTTC. Its protein product is CASSLEFLGGTFSYEQYF.